Listed below are T cell receptor beta chains from one sample, sequenced in a study of T cell repertoires in cytomegalovirus infection. MiXCR, applied by TCRdb to the reads, yields one record per CDR3 protein. This sample carries more than 400,000 distinct CDR3 sequences, 26% of them seen once, and the ten largest clones take 13%. Sequencing input: PBMCs. The origin of the receptors is a human donor in good health (CMV status not recorded). Some clones in this sample may be carry-over from other donors' samples. Each CDR3 is given with its conserved first and last residue. A D gene is named only where the DNA matches it firmly. Clone size appears in some rows only: once, few, many, or a class for an expanded clone.

v_call	clone_size	j_call	d_call	cdr3_nt	cdr3_aa
TRBV6-5	.	TRBJ1-2	.	TGTGCCAGCAGTTATACTGAACCTTCGCTCGATGGCTACACCTTC	CASSYTEPSLDGYTF
TRBV7-9	few	TRBJ2-7	.	TGTGCCAGCAGCCCTGAAGGGGGGAGGGACTACGAGCAGTACTTC	CASSPEGGRDYEQYF
TRBV29-1	.	TRBJ2-5	.	TGCAGCGTTGAAACTGCCACGGAGACCCAGTACTTC	CSVETATETQYF
TRBV6-2/TRBV6-3	few	TRBJ2-2	TRBD2	TGTGCCAGTAGCGGGAGGGTCAACACCGGGGAGCTGTTTTTT	CASSGRVNTGELFF
TRBV12-3/TRBV12-4	few	TRBJ1-2	.	TGTGCCAGCAGTTTAAAGGGGCGAAACAACTATGGCTACACCTTC	CASSLKGRNNYGYTF
TRBV6-5	once	TRBJ1-3	.	TGTGCCAGCAGTTCCGATCGACAGTCTTTTGCTGGAAACACCATATATTTT	CASSSDRQSFAGNTIYF
TRBV24-1	.	TRBJ2-1	TRBD1	TGTGCCACCAGTGACCCTGGACAGGGACCCAATGAGCAGTTCTTC	CATSDPGQGPNEQFF
TRBV28	few	TRBJ2-1	.	TGTGCCAGCACCGTTAAGAATGAGCAGTTCTTC	CASTVKNEQFF
TRBV19	few	TRBJ2-1	TRBD2	TGTGCCAGTGGCACGGTCGGCGCGGGAGGGTACAATGAGCAGTTCTTC	CASGTVGAGGYNEQFF
TRBV20-1	.	TRBJ2-2	.	TGCAGCACCCCTCGGGACACCGGGGAGCTGTTTTTT	CSTPRDTGELFF
TRBV19	.	TRBJ2-1	.	TGTGCCAGTAGTATGGGAGACTGGAATAACAATGAGCAGTTCTTC	CASSMGDWNNNEQFF
TRBV6-2/TRBV6-3	.	TRBJ2-5	.	TGTGCCAGCAGTTACCGCAGGGACTACCAAGAGACCCAGTACTTC	CASSYRRDYQETQYF
TRBV10-3	.	TRBJ2-7	.	TGTGCCATCAGTGAGTCGAATAAAGGGGCCGAGCAGTACTTC	CAISESNKGAEQYF
TRBV12-3/TRBV12-4	.	TRBJ2-3	TRBD2	TGTGCCAGCAGCCCGACACTAGCGGAGAGCACAGATACGCAGTATTTT	CASSPTLAESTDTQYF
TRBV23-1	.	TRBJ2-2	TRBD2	TGCGCCAGCAGTCACCCGGGACTAGCTAATAACAACAACACCGGGGAGCTGTTTTTT	CASSHPGLANNNNTGELFF
TRBV7-2	.	TRBJ1-2	TRBD1	TGTGCCAGCAGCTTATCTCCAGGGGGCTTTGGCTACACCTTC	CASSLSPGGFGYTF
TRBV6-2/TRBV6-3	.	TRBJ2-2	.	TGTGCCAGCGCCTATACGCCTTCCGATAACACCGGGGAGCTGTTTTTT	CASAYTPSDNTGELFF
TRBV7-6	many	TRBJ1-5	TRBD1	TGTGCCAGCAGCTTAGAGGGACAGGGGGCAGGTCAGCCCCAGCATTTT	CASSLEGQGAGQPQHF
TRBV12-3/TRBV12-4	many	TRBJ2-2	TRBD2	TGTGCCAGCAGTTCGCTGGCGGGAGGCGCCGGGGAGCTGTTTTTT	CASSSLAGGAGELFF
TRBV14	.	TRBJ1-1	TRBD1	TGTGCCAGCAGCCAAGACTCTACAGGGGGGTTTAGGACTGAAGCTTTCTTT	CASSQDSTGGFRTEAFF
TRBV12-3/TRBV12-4	.	TRBJ2-1	TRBD2	TGTGCCAGCAGTTTGGGAAGCGGGAGTCGCAATGAGCAGTTCTTC	CASSLGSGSRNEQFF
TRBV7-2	many	TRBJ1-2	.	TGTGCCAGCAGCTTCCGGGACCCCGGGGACTATGGCTACACCTTC	CASSFRDPGDYGYTF
TRBV20-1	.	TRBJ2-1	.	TGCAGTGCTAGAGATCTCTGGCGGGACCAGTACAATGAGCAGTTCTTC	CSARDLWRDQYNEQFF
TRBV7-2	.	TRBJ1-1	TRBD1	TGTGCCAGCAGCCCCCAGGGGGGGGCCTCTGAAGCTTTCTTT	CASSPQGGASEAFF
TRBV12-3/TRBV12-4	.	TRBJ1-1	.	TGTGCCAGCAGTGAACGGACAGCAGAAGCTTTCTTT	CASSERTAEAFF
TRBV30	.	TRBJ2-3	.	TGTGCCTGGAGACAGGGTTTTCCGGATACGCAGTATTTT	CAWRQGFPDTQYF